Below, 15 T cell receptor beta chains from the same sample are listed, as sequenced in a study of shared clonotypes between healthy human individuals. Data came from immunoSEQ multiplex PCR; TCRdb stores just in-frame clones and leaves some out. The data hold approximately 340,000 clones, with over 70% observed a single time. Sequenced: memory CD4+ T cells sorted from blood. Subset meaning: CD45RA-negative fraction. The receptors were sampled from a man between 25 and 39 years old in good health.

The J gene is TRBJ2-2, the V gene TRBV7-8; tentative D call: TRBD2 (5 bases). The CDR3 is made up of 16 amino acids. Germline V lookup: CDR1 SGHVS, CDR2 FQNEAQ. Trimming pared 5 bases from V and 0 bases from J, leaving 13 bases between. CDR3 coding DNA: TGTGCCAGCAGCGTAGATTCCGGGACGAACACCGGGGAGCTGTTTTTT. Translating it yields CASSVDSGTNTGELFF.

This clone occurred a few times. The genes are TRBV7-9 and TRBJ2-2, with TRBD2 as a possible D gene (7 bases). Germline assignment: CDR1 SEHNR and CDR2 FQNEAQ (reference sequence). Trimming stripped 5 bases from V and 0 bases from J, with 22 bases between. CDR3 length: 19 residues. The CDR3 DNA sequence: TGTGCCAGCAGCGAGATCCGAGGAGCGGGACACTCGAACACCGGGGAGCTGTTTTTT. It specifies CASSEIRGAGHSNTGELFF. The whole variable domain, remainder taken from reference TRBV7-9 and TRBJ2-2, is DTGVSQNPRHKITKRGQNVTFRCDPISEHNRLYWYRQTLGQGPEFLTYFQNEAQLEKSRLLSDRFSAERPKGSFSTLEIQRTEQGDSAMYLCASSEIRGAGHSNTGELFFGEGSRLTVL.

The CDR3 bases are TGCGCCAGCAGCACTACAGGGGTCTCTGGAAACACCATATATTTT. Translating it yields CASSTTGVSGNTIYF. The V call is TRBV5-1, the J call TRBJ1-3; TRBD1 matches 7 bases. V was clipped by 4 bases and J by 0 bases; unmatched bases: 4. This CDR3 region has 15 residues. The germline V gene encodes CDR1 SGHRS and CDR2 YFSETQ.

This chain uses TRBV18 with TRBJ2-5; TRBD1 or TRBD2 may be the D gene (5 bases each). The germline V and J ends were trimmed by 5 bases and 3 bases, with 10 bases remaining between them. The germline V gene has CDR1 KGHSH and CDR2 LQKENI. This CDR3 is 13 amino acids long. The DNA of the CDR3 is TGTGCCAGCTCAACCGGGACCAAAGAGACCCAGTACTTC. Translated, it gives CASSTGTKETQYF.

Regarding this clone: This same CDR3 is encoded by further DNA sequences in the sample. V is TRBV28 and J is TRBJ2-7; D unclear. The V end was cut by 6 bases, the J end by 2 bases, with 5 bases between. Per germline, CDR1 MDHEN and CDR2 SYDVKM. The length of the CDR3 is 11 residues. CDR3 bases: TGTGCCAGCAGCCGAGCCTACGAGCAGTACTTC. Its translation is CASSRAYEQYF.

This sequence joins TRBV28 and TRBJ1-2; D may be TRBD1 (6 bases). Germline lookup yields CDR1 MDHEN and CDR2 SYDVKM. With 4 bases removed from V and 0 bases from J, the gap between germline ends came to 9 bases. The CDR3 consists of 14 residues. CDR3 loop: CASSYDRPNYGYTF. The CDR3 bases are TGTGCCAGCAGTTACGACAGGCCTAACTATGGCTACACCTTC.

This chain links TRBV6-5 with TRBJ2-5; D call uncertain. Germline CDR1 MNHEY, CDR2 SVGAGI. V lost 3 bases and J lost 1, with 9 bases in between. This CDR3 region has 14 residues. This chain's CDR3 is CASSYFSSQETQYF. CDR3 nucleotides: TGTGCCAGCAGTTATTTCAGCTCCCAAGAGACCCAGTACTTC.

The chain uses TRBV7-9 and TRBJ2-2, with TRBD2 matching over 7 bases. This CDR3 comprises 16 residues. Trimming at V came to 0 bases and at J to 1 base, leaving 2 bases not matched to a gene. Germline V lookup: CDR1 SEHNR, CDR2 FQNEAQ (reference sequence). The CDR3 DNA reads TGTGCCAGCAGCTTAGCCGGCGGGGGGAACACCGGGGAGCTGTTTTTT. Residues: CASSLAGGGNTGELFF.

The chain links TRBV5-5 to TRBJ2-1; D remains unclear. CDR3 length: 12 residues. Germline values: CDR1 SGHKS, CDR2 YYEKEE (reference sequence). V shed 1 base and J shed 8 bases, with 7 bases lying between them. CDR3 nucleotides: TGTGCCAGCAGCTTGAAACCGCATGAGCAGTTCTTC. Its protein product is CASSLKPHEQFF.

This clone has ten or more counts. V usage is TRBV6-6 and J usage is TRBJ2-1; D is undetermined. Germline assignment: CDR1 MNHNY and CDR2 SVGAGI (reference sequence). V lost 5 bases and J 0 bases, leaving 5 bases between the germline ends. This CDR3 contains 13 residues. In nucleotides, the CDR3 is TGTGCCAGCAGTACCAGCTCCTACAATGAGCAGTTCTTC. It translates to CASSTSSYNEQFF.

V gene TRBV29-1 combines with J gene TRBJ2-5; TRBD2 might be the D (6 bases). Trimming took 6 bases from V and 4 from J, leaving 12 bases between them. Germline V gene data show CDR1 as SQVTM and CDR2 as ANQGSEA. This CDR3 is 12 amino acids long. The CDR3 coding sequence is TGCAGCGTGCGACTAGACCGAGAGACCCAGTACTTC. It yields the protein CSVRLDRETQYF.

The V call is TRBV29-1, the J call TRBJ2-5; 16 bases line up with TRBD2. This CDR3 has 16 residues. CDR1 SQVTM and CDR2 ANQGSEA come from the germline V gene. J was trimmed by 4 bases and V by 3 bases; bases with no gene match: 5. The chain's CDR3 is CSVEGLAGGPRETQYF. DNA for the CDR3: TGCAGCGTTGAGGGACTAGCGGGAGGGCCTAGAGAGACCCAGTACTTC.

The rearrangement uses TRBV28 and TRBJ1-2; D not resolved. This CDR3 has 12 amino acids. The V and J ends lost 0 bases and 7 bases respectively, with 6 bases between them. Germline V CDR1 and CDR2: MDHEN, SYDVKM. The DNA for the CDR3 is TGTGCCAGCAGTTTATGGGGCCTTGGCTACACCTTC. The encoded protein is CASSLWGLGYTF.

V usage is TRBV27 and J usage is TRBJ2-1; 13 bases align to TRBD2. V was pared by 5 bases and J by 6 bases, with 4 bases of the junction left unmatched. The CDR3 is 15 amino acids. From germline, CDR1 is MNHEY and CDR2 SMNVEV (reference sequence). The CDR3 DNA reads TGTGCCAGCAGTCCTAGGACTAGCGGGGGCAATGAGCAGTTCTTC. Amino acid sequence: CASSPRTSGGNEQFF.

This rearrangement joins TRBV5-1 to TRBJ2-5, with D tentatively TRBD1 or TRBD2 (5 bases each). V lost 5 bases and J lost 5, with 13 bases in between. Germline V lookup: CDR1 SGHRS, CDR2 YFSETQ. The CDR3 extends over 13 amino acids. The CDR3, as DNA: TGCGCCAGCAGTGGGGCGGGCCAGGAGACCCAGTACTTC. Its translation is CASSGAGQETQYF.